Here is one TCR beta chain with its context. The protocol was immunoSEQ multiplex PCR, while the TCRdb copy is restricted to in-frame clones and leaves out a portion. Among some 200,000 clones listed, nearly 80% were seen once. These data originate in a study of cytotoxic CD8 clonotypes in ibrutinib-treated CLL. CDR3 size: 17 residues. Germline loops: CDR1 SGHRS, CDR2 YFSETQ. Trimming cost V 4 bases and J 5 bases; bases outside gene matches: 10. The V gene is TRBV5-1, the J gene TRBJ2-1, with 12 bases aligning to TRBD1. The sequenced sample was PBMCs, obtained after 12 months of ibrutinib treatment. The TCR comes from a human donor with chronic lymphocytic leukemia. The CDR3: CASSKGQGAGLHNEQFF. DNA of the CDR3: TGCGCCAGCAGCAAGGGACAGGGGGCCGGACTACACAATGAGCAGTTCTTC. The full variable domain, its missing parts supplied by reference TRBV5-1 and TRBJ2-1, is KAGVTQTPRYLIKTRGQQVTLSCSPISGHRSVSWYQQTPGQGLQFLFEYFSETQRNKGNFPGRFSGRQFSNSRSEMNVSTLELGDSALYLCASSKGQGAGLHNEQFFGPGTRLTVL.